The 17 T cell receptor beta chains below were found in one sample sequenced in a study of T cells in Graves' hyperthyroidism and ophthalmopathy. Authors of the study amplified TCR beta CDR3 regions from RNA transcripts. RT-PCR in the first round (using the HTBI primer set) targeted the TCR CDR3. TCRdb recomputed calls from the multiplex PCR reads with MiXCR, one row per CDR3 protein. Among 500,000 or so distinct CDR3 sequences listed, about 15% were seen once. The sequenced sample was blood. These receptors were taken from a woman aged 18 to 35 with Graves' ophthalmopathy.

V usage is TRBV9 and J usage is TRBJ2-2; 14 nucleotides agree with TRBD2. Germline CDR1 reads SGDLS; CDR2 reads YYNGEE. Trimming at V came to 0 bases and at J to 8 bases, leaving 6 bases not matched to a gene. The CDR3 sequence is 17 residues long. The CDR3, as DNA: TGTGCCAGCAGCGTAGATCCGGGACTAGCGGGAGCGGGGGAGCTGTTTTTT. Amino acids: CASSVDPGLAGAGELFF.

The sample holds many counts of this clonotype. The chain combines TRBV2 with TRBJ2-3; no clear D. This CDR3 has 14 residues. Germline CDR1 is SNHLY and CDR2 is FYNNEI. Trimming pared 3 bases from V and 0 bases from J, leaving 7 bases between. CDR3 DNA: TGTGCCAGCAGTGACCCAGACAGCACAGATACGCAGTATTTT. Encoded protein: CASSDPDSTDTQYF.

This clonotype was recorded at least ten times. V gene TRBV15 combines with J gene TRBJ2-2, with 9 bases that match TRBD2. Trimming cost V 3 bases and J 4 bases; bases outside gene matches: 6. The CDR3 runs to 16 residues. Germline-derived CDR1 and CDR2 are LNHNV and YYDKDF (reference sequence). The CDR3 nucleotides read TGTGCCACCAGCAGGGTAGCGGGGGACGGCACCGGGGAGCTGTTTTTT. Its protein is CATSRVAGDGTGELFF. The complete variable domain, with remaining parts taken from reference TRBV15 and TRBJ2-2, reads DAMVIQNPRYQVTQFGKPVTLSCSQTLNHNVMYWYQQKSSQAPKLLFHYYDKDFNNEADTPDNFQSRRPNTSFCFLDIRSPGLGDTAMYLCATSRVAGDGTGELFFGEGSRLTVL.

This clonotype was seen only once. The CDR3 DNA reads as TGTGCCAGCAGTTTAACGGGGGTAGCTGGAAACACCATATATTTT. Translating gives CASSLTGVAGNTIYF. The V gene is TRBV12-3 or TRBV12-4, the J gene TRBJ1-3; the D gene is possibly TRBD1 (5 bases). Trimming removed 2 bases at V and 2 bases at J, with 10 bases between. The CDR3 sequence is 15 residues long.

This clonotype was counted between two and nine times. The chain's CDR3 is CASSITNSPLHF. Written as DNA, the CDR3 is TGTGCCAGCAGTATCACTAATTCACCCCTCCACTTT. V and J are TRBV12-3 or TRBV12-4 and TRBJ1-6; D is ambiguous. V was shortened by 5 bases and J by 6 bases, with 5 bases between the two germline ends. CDR3 length: 12 residues.

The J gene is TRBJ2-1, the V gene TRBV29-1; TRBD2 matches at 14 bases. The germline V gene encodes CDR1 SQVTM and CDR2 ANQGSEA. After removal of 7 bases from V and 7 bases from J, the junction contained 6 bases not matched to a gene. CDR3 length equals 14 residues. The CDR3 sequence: CSGVGLAGGNEQFF. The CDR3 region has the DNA TGCAGCGGGGTAGGACTAGCGGGGGGTAATGAGCAGTTCTTC.

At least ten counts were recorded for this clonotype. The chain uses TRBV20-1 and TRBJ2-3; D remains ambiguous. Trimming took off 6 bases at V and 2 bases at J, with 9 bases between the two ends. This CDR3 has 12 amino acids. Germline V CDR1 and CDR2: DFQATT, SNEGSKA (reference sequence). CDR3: CSAPADTDTQYF. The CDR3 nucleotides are TGCAGTGCCCCCGCGGACACAGATACGCAGTATTTT.

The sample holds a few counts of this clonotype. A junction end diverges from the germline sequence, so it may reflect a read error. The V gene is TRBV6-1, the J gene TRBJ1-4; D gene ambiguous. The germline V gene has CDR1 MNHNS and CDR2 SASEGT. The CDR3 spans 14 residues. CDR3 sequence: CASSPLDRNGKLFF. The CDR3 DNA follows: TGTGCCAGCAGTCCTTTGGACCGGAATGGAAAACTGTTTTTT.

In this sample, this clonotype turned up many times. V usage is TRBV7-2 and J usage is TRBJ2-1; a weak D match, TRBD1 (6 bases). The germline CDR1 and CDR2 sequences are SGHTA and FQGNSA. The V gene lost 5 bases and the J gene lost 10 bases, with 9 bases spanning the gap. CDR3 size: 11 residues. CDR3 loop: CASSRDREQFF. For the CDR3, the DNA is TGTGCCAGCAGCCGAGACAGGGAGCAGTTCTTC.

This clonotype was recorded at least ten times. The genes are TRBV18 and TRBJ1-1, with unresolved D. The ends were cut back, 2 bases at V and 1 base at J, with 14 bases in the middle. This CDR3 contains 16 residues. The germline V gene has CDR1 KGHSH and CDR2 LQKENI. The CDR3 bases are TGTGCCAGCTCACCAACGAATGGTGCCGGGAACACTGAAGCTTTCTTT. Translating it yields CASSPTNGAGNTEAFF.

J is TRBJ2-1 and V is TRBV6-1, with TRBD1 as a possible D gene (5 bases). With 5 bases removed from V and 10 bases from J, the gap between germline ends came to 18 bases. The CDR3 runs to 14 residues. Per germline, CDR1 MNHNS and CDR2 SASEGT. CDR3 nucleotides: TGTGCCAGCAGTTTGGCCCAGGGCCCCAAGGAGCAGTTCTTC. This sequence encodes CASSLAQGPKEQFF.

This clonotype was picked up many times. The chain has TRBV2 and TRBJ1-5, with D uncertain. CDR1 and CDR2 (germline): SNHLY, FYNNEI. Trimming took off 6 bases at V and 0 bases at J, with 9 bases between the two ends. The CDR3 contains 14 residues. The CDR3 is CASRTDGSNQPQHF. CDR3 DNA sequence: TGTGCCAGCAGGACCGACGGTAGCAATCAGCCCCAGCATTTT.

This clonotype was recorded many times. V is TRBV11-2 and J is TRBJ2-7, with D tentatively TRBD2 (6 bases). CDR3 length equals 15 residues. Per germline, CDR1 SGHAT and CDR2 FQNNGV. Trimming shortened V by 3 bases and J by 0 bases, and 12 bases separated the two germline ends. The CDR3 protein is CASSLDYSSSYEQYF. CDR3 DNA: TGTGCCAGCAGCTTGGACTATTCATCCTCCTACGAGCAGTACTTC.

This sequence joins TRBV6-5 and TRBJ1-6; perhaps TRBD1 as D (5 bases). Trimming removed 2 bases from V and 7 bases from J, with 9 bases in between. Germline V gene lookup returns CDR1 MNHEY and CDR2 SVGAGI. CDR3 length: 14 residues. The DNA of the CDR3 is TGTGCCAGCAGTTACGCAACAGGAAATTCACCCCTCCACTTT. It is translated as CASSYATGNSPLHF.

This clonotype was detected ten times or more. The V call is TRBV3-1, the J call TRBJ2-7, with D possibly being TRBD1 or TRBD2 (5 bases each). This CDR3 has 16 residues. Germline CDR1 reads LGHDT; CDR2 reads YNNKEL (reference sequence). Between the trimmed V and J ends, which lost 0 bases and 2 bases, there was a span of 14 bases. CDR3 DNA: TGTGCCAGCAGCCAAGATCAAGGGACCCATACCTACGAGCAGTACTTC. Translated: CASSQDQGTHTYEQYF.

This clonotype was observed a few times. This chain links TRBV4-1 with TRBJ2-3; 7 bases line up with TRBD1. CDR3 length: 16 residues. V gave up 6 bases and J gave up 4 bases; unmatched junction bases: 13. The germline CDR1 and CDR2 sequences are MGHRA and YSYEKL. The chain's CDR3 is CASSPLSGGRADTQYF. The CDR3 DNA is TGCGCCAGCAGTCCCCTCTCAGGGGGTCGGGCAGATACGCAGTATTTT.

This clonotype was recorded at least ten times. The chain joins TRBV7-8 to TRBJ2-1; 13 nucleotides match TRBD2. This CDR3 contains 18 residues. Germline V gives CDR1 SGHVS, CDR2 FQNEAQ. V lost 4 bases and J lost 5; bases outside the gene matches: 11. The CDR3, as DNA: TGTGCCAGCAGCTCCCTAGGGGGACTAGCGGGACCTAACAATGAGCAGTTCTTC. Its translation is CASSSLGGLAGPNNEQFF.